Each of the 28 T cell receptor beta chains below was sequenced from the same sample in a study of PD-L1 blockade in urothelial cancer. TCRdb's table, derived via immunoSEQ multiplex PCR, lists solely in-frame clones and lacks some. This sample yields about 51,000 clones, of which more than 75% are seen a single time; approximately 16% belongs to the top ten. This material consisted of PBMCs, taken around atezolizumab (anti-PD-L1) treatment. The receptors come from a man between 60 and 75 years old with urothelial cancer.

V usage is TRBV5-1 and J usage is TRBJ1-2; no reliable D call. V dropped 0 bases and J dropped 3 bases, with 12 bases sitting between them. CDR1 SGHRS and CDR2 YFSETQ come from the germline V gene. The CDR3 sequence is 15 residues long. The CDR3 DNA reads TGCGCCAGCAGCTTGGGGAGGTCGGACCACTATGGCTACACCTTC. Amino acid sequence: CASSLGRSDHYGYTF.

V is TRBV18 and J is TRBJ2-1; D might be TRBD1 (6 bases). The V end lost 2 bases, the J end lost 7 bases, and 9 bases lay between the germline ends. This CDR3 is built from 13 residues. The germline V gene encodes CDR1 KGHSH and CDR2 LQKENI. CDR3 in amino acids: CASSPVQGNEQFF. The CDR3 bases are TGTGCCAGCTCACCAGTCCAGGGGAATGAGCAGTTCTTC.

V and J are TRBV5-6 and TRBJ2-5; D is perhaps TRBD1 (6 bases). This CDR3 region has 14 residues. V was shortened by 4 bases and J by 1 base, with 11 bases between the two germline ends. From germline, CDR1 is SGHDT and CDR2 YYEEEE. CDR3 sequence: CASSLGTTQETQYF. The DNA of the CDR3 is TGTGCCAGCAGCCTTGGGACAACCCAAGAGACCCAGTACTTC.

On this clone: The sample carries other DNA sequences with the same CDR3. V usage is TRBV6-6 and J usage is TRBJ1-5, with D possibly matching TRBD1 (6 bases). Germline V CDR1 and CDR2: MNHNY, SVGAGI (reference sequence). The V end was cut by 0 bases, the J end by 1 base, with 7 bases between. The CDR3 runs to 15 residues. The CDR3 region is CASSYSRGSNQPQHF. CDR3 nucleotide sequence: TGTGCCAGCAGTTACTCGAGGGGGAGCAATCAGCCCCAGCATTTT.

The chain combines TRBV10-1 with TRBJ2-7; 14 nucleotides agree with TRBD2. Germline CDR1 reads WNHNN; CDR2 reads SYGVQD (reference sequence). The CDR3 contains 15 residues. V lost 8 bases to trimming and J lost 4 bases; unmatched junction nucleotides: 7. CDR3 region: CASSPRTSGRYEQYF. CDR3 nucleotide sequence: TGCGCCAGCTCCCCCCGGACTAGCGGGAGGTACGAGCAGTACTTC.

This clone was seen more than once but under ten times. The chain combines TRBV2 with TRBJ1-2; D gene unclear. Looked up from germline, CDR1 is SNHLY and CDR2 is FYNNEI. V lost 6 bases to trimming and J lost 1 base, with 15 bases between them. The CDR3 consists of 15 residues. The CDR3 sequence is CASRVNYSGNYGYTF. The CDR3, as DNA: TGTGCCAGCAGGGTGAACTATTCGGGTAACTATGGCTACACCTTC.

The chain is built from TRBV2 and TRBJ1-5; D is undetermined. The germline gives CDR1 SNHLY, CDR2 FYNNEI. Trimming pared 2 bases from V and 5 bases from J, leaving 10 bases between. CDR3 size: 14 residues. CDR3 sequence: CASSEYNRDQPQHF. For the CDR3, the DNA is TGTGCCAGCAGTGAATATAACAGAGATCAGCCCCAGCATTTT.

The V and J genes are TRBV10-3 and TRBJ2-2; 8 nucleotides align to TRBD1. V shed 5 bases, J shed 1 base, and the junction held 3 bases outside the gene matches. Germline values: CDR1 ENHRY, CDR2 SYGVKD. The CDR3 totals 15 residues. CDR3 nucleotides: TGTGCCATCAGTCCCGGACAGGGGAACACCGGGGAGCTGTTTTTT. Translation: CAISPGQGNTGELFF.

A single count supports this clone. The chain uses TRBV9 and TRBJ2-1, with 8 bases fitting TRBD2. The CDR3 contains 16 residues. The V segment lost 0 bases and the J segment 3 bases; nucleotides outside the gene matches: 5. Germline CDR1 and CDR2: SGDLS and YYNGEE. CDR3 sequence (DNA): TGTGCCAGCAGCGTAGGAGCGGGAGTGGGCTACAATGAGCAGTTCTTC. Encoded protein: CASSVGAGVGYNEQFF.

The chain has TRBV9 and TRBJ2-7; 8 bases map to TRBD1. Germline trimming cut 0 bases from V and 1 base from J; bases unmatched to any gene: 3. The CDR3 loop spans 15 amino acids. CDR1 is SGDLS, CDR2 YYNGEE, per germline. This chain's CDR3 is CASSVGRTGSYEQYF. CDR3 in DNA: TGTGCCAGCAGCGTAGGGCGGACAGGGTCCTACGAGCAGTACTTC.

The chain joins TRBV7-6 to TRBJ2-2, with D hard to call. The germline V gene has CDR1 SGHVS and CDR2 FNYEAQ. Trimming removed 6 bases from V and 8 bases from J, with 19 bases in between. The CDR3 runs 15 residues. The CDR3 DNA is TGTGCCAGCAGGAGCCCATTCCAGCGTGGGGGGGAGCTGTTTTTT. Protein product: CASRSPFQRGGELFF.

The chain couples TRBV25-1 to TRBJ1-2; 10 bases line up with TRBD1. The V segment lost 4 bases and the J segment 5 bases; nucleotides outside the gene matches: 7. CDR3 length: 15 residues. Germline V gene data show CDR1 as MGHDK and CDR2 as SYGVNS. The CDR3 bases are TGTGCCAGCAGTGCCCGGACAGGGGGTTGGTATGGCTACACCTTC. Translating it yields CASSARTGGWYGYTF.

The V and J genes are TRBV19 and TRBJ1-5; TRBD1 matches at 12 bases. V shed 5 bases, J shed 7 bases, and the junction held 0 bases outside the gene matches. This CDR3 is built from 13 residues. Germline CDR1 is LNHDA and CDR2 is SQIVND (reference sequence). In DNA form, the CDR3 reads TGTGCCAGTAGTGGGACAGGGGGCCAGCCCCAGCATTTT. The encoded protein is CASSGTGGQPQHF.

The chain is built from TRBV10-3 and TRBJ1-2; TRBD1 agrees at 10 bases. The CDR3 has 12 amino acids. V gave up 10 bases and J gave up 5 bases; unmatched junction bases: 4. The germline CDR1 and CDR2 sequences are ENHRY and SYGVKD. CDR3: CATRTGGYGYTF. DNA of the CDR3: TGTGCCACCAGGACAGGGGGGTATGGCTACACCTTC.

The chain employs TRBV5-1 and TRBJ1-4, with TRBD1 matching over 9 bases. The CDR3 covers 14 residues. Trimming took 4 bases from V and 7 from J; bases not matched to a gene: 5. Germline lookup yields CDR1 SGHRS and CDR2 YFSETQ. The CDR3 nucleotides are TGCGCCAGCAGCAAGGGACAGGGAGGTGAAAAACTGTTTTTT. It yields the protein CASSKGQGGEKLFF. Combining the CDR3 with reference TRBV5-1 and TRBJ1-4 gives the whole variable domain KAGVTQTPRYLIKTRGQQVTLSCSPISGHRSVSWYQQTPGQGLQFLFEYFSETQRNKGNFPGRFSGRQFSNSRSEMNVSTLELGDSALYLCASSKGQGGEKLFFGSGTQLSVL.

The rearrangement uses TRBV2 and TRBJ2-1, with 8 bases that match TRBD2. The junction had 8 bases not matched to a gene; V was cut back by 7 bases and J by 0 bases. This CDR3 contains 16 residues. Germline loops: CDR1 SNHLY, CDR2 FYNNEI. The CDR3 protein is CASTRLAQSSYNEQFF. DNA for the CDR3: TGTGCCAGCACCAGACTAGCGCAGAGCTCCTACAATGAGCAGTTCTTC.

The gene calls are TRBV6-1 and TRBJ1-2, with TRBD1 identical over 9 bases. Germline assignment: CDR1 MNHNS and CDR2 SASEGT. The CDR3 is 15 residues long. Trimming removed 3 bases from V and 3 bases from J; junction bases left unmatched: 5. The CDR3 nucleotides are TGTGCCAGCAGTGAGGGACAGGGCTTGGACTATGGCTACACCTTC. Amino acid sequence: CASSEGQGLDYGYTF.

The V and J genes are TRBV5-4 and TRBJ1-5; D not resolved. Trimming cost V 4 bases and J 1 base, with 12 bases left between them. CDR3 size: 15 residues. CDR1 and CDR2 from the germline V gene are SGHNT and YYREEE (reference sequence). The CDR3 reads CASSQDESSNQPQHF. The CDR3 DNA reads TGTGCCAGCAGCCAAGATGAGTCGAGCAATCAGCCCCAGCATTTT.

The chain is built from TRBV6-1 and TRBJ2-3, with D perhaps matching TRBD1 (6 bases). Trimming cost V 8 bases and J 2 bases, with 17 bases left between them. This CDR3 has 15 residues. The germline gives CDR1 MNHNS, CDR2 SASEGT. The CDR3 DNA follows: TGTGCCAGCCTCTTTTGGACAGACTCCACAGATACGCAGTATTTT. Translation: CASLFWTDSTDTQYF.

The sample holds one count of this clone. The rearrangement joins TRBV30 to TRBJ2-5, with TRBD2 matching 10 bases. Germline-derived CDR1 and CDR2 are GTSNPN and SVGIG (reference sequence). The CDR3 runs 12 residues. V trimming: 8 bases; J trimming: 5 bases; junction bases outside the gene matches: 5. CDR3 sequence reads: CAGTSVGETQYF. DNA of the CDR3: TGTGCCGGGACTAGCGTTGGGGAGACCCAGTACTTC.

Concerning this clone: A read error may produce the germline difference seen at one junction end. V gene TRBV7-7 combines with J gene TRBJ2-1, with 8 bases identical to TRBD2. The CDR3 spans 14 residues. Germline CDR1 is SSHAT and CDR2 is FNYEAQ (reference sequence). CDR3 protein: CASSLARGEGEQFF. The CDR3 DNA is TGTGCTAGCAGCTTAGCGCGGGGGGAAGGTGAGCAGTTCTTC.

This clone showed up just a few times. The chain uses TRBV10-1 and TRBJ2-1; D is perhaps TRBD1 (5 bases). Germline V gene lookup returns CDR1 WNHNN and CDR2 SYGVQD (reference sequence). Trimming removed 4 bases from V and 0 bases from J, with 10 bases in between. This CDR3 region has 15 residues. CDR3 loop: CASSGQISSYNEQFF. The CDR3 DNA follows: TGCGCCAGCAGTGGACAGATTAGCTCCTACAATGAGCAGTTCTTC.

The rearrangement uses TRBV11-2 and TRBJ1-3, with a weak D call TRBD1 (5 bases). The V gene lost 5 bases and the J gene lost 1 base, with 21 bases spanning the gap. CDR1 SGHAT and CDR2 FQNNGV come from the germline V gene. The CDR3 extends over 18 amino acids. As DNA, the CDR3 is TGTGCCAGCAGCGGGGCGCGGGTGTCAGGGACTTCTGGAAACACCATATATTTT. Amino acid sequence: CASSGARVSGTSGNTIYF.

This chain joins TRBV27 and TRBJ1-2; 10 bases are shared with TRBD1. CDR3 length equals 15 residues. The V and J ends lost 4 bases and 8 bases, in that order; junction bases with no gene match: 10. Germline loops: CDR1 MNHEY, CDR2 SMNVEV (reference sequence). In nucleotides, the CDR3 is TGTGCCAGCAGTTCCCAGGGACAGGGGTTAGGGGGCTACACCTTC. It encodes CASSSQGQGLGGYTF.

V is TRBV5-1 and J is TRBJ1-1; 7 positions match TRBD1. The V gene end was trimmed by 0 bases and the J gene end by 4 bases; junction bases not matched to a gene: 9. The germline V gene encodes CDR1 SGHRS and CDR2 YFSETQ. The CDR3 is made up of 16 amino acids. The DNA of the CDR3 is TGCGCCAGCAGCTTGGCCTTCAGGGGGAAAACCACTGAAGCTTTCTTT. Translating gives CASSLAFRGKTTEAFF.

V and J are TRBV27 and TRBJ2-1, with TRBD1 identical over 9 bases. This CDR3 contains 16 residues. V lost 5 bases, J lost 4 bases, and 9 bases stayed unmatched. Germline assignment: CDR1 MNHEY and CDR2 SMNVEV (reference sequence). The CDR3 DNA follows: TGTGCCAGCAGTCCACAGGACAGGGGAAGATACAATGAGCAGTTCTTC. It specifies CASSPQDRGRYNEQFF.

This clone has more than one count but fewer than ten. The chain recombines TRBV27 with TRBJ2-1, with 11 bases identical to TRBD1. The CDR3 totals 17 residues. With 5 bases clipped from V and 6 bases from J, the junction kept 12 bases outside the gene matches. Germline loops: CDR1 MNHEY, CDR2 SMNVEV (reference sequence). DNA of the CDR3: TGTGCCAGCAGTGCCTCCCTCCGGACAGGGGGCCTCAATGAGCAGTTCTTC. This translates into CASSASLRTGGLNEQFF.

This clone was found once. The V call is TRBV12-5, the J call TRBJ1-4; D is unclear. The CDR3 length is 12 residues. Trimming removed 2 bases at V and 6 bases at J, with 4 bases between. Looked up from germline, CDR1 is LGHNT and CDR2 is FRNRAP. The CDR3 DNA is TGTGCTAGTGGTTTGCGGGATGAAAAACTGTTTTTT. Translated, it gives CASGLRDEKLFF.